This entry describes one TCR beta chain. This receptor's antigen is unknown. No per-base quality is available; no much larger clone lies one base away. Interpreted using the paper, the treatment or condition label stands for: roughly 18 received Ad26.COV2.S at low or high dose, single or two shots; five or six received placebo; per-sample allocation not given. Repertoires of vaccine and placebo recipients were sequenced from samples collected on day 63 after the first injection. In Cohort 1b, around 23 adults aged 18-55 years were enrolled at a single site in Boston, USA, between 29 July and 7 August 2020. Ad26.COV2.S was a replication-incompetent adenovirus type 26 vector expressing a prefusion-stabilized SARS-CoV-2 spike protein from the original Wuhan strain. This record comes from a study of Ad26.COV2.S vaccination and SARS-CoV-2 variants listed by TCRdb under 2021. Turning to the overall study: Donors in the vaccine arm were drawn from COV1001, a multicentre, randomized, double-blind, placebo-controlled phase I-IIa trial testing Ad26.COV2.S in healthy adults. Dosing of Ad26.COV2.S was intramuscular, at either 5x10^10 or 1x10^11 viral particles, delivered as one shot or as two shots spaced 56 days apart. The specificity and breadth of SARS-CoV-2-reactive T cell receptors after Ad26.COV2.S vaccination were assessed by TCRbeta repertoire sequencing. A total of around 32 samples were included in the TCR-sequenced set, comprising approximately 20 Ad26.COV2.S vaccine recipients, 5 placebo recipients and 8 SARS-CoV-2 convalescent individuals. Trial participants were randomized into five groups of five, in which low-dose or high-dose Ad26.COV2.S was given once or twice, or placebo was given on both occasions. Investigators did not know the trial group allocation while performing experiments and assessing outcomes. Overall study outcomes, separate from this receptor: Substantial breadth of spike-specific CD8+ and CD4+ T cell responses was reported after vaccination. Non-spike TCR breadth was comparable between vaccine and placebo recipients, consistent with the vaccine containing only spike. Spike-specific TCR breadth was higher in Ad26.COV2.S recipients than in placebo recipients (P = 0.0014). The study was not powered for comparison of responses between vaccine doses or regimens. It was noted by the authors that total T cell responses may have been underestimated by the TCR breadth and depth analyses.

TCRbeta CDR3 regions were sequenced with the immunoSEQ Assay. After extraction, genomic DNA underwent amplification by bias-controlled multiplex PCR, followed by high-throughput sequencing. The source study handled its data this way. To quantify the absolute abundance of every unique TCRbeta CDR3 region, sequences were collapsed and filtered. Usable DNA was measured by amplifying reference genes present in all nucleated cells, and TCRbeta template counts were normalized to that usable DNA to estimate T cell fraction. Repertoire TCRs were annotated as SARS-CoV-2-specific by exact matching of V gene, CDR3 amino acid sequence and J gene to a known reactive TCR set. MIRA supplied the reference SARS-CoV-2 TCR set, which was filtered for enrichment in COVID-19-positive ImmuneCODE repertoires so that public or cross-reactive TCRs were removed. Based on the MIRA antigens, annotated TCRs were further analysed at the level of specific ORF or position within ORF. Depth was the summed frequency of annotated unique rearrangements, while breadth was defined as annotated unique rearrangements over total unique productive rearrangements. Two-sided Wilcoxon rank-sum tests were used to compare TCR breadth between groups. What TCRdb holds here is the immuneACCESS table cut down to in-frame rearrangements. Part of the clones is not present; checked against another copy, under half of the missing clones reflect an unresolved V gene, and the others are unexplained. The V and J calls and clone size come from that table; D and trimming were worked out from the DNA. This sample holds about 330,000 clones; roughly 90% were observed only once. The top ten clonotypes cover 5.5% of the sample.

CDR1 MNHEY and CDR2 SMNVEV were looked up in the germline V gene (reference sequence). V sheds 4 bases and J sheds 4 bases, leaving 22 bases between their ends. The cysteine opens and the phenylalanine closes a CDR3 of 17 amino acids. Only the CDR3 region is kept as DNA, spanning 51 bases read in frame from base 1. Specimen: peripheral blood, collected in a trial of Ad26.COV2.S vaccine versus placebo. The receptor's source is a person between 18 and 60 years old who received the Ad26.COV2.S COVID-19 vaccine or a placebo. The V and J genes are TRBV27 and TRBJ1-2; TRBD1 is a possible D gene, resting on 6 matching bases. The CDR3 reads as follows: CASSWTAHLLPIYGYTF. The DNA reads TGTGCCAGCAGTTGGACAGCCCATCTTCTCCCAATCTATGGCTACACCTTC.